The next 20 T cell receptor beta chains were all read from a single sample in a study of T cells in Graves' hyperthyroidism and ophthalmopathy. There were TCR beta CDR3 regions amplified from RNA transcripts. In the first-round RT-PCR of the TCR CDR3, the HTBI primer set was used. Via MiXCR, TCRdb re-called the multiplex PCR reads, giving one row per CDR3 protein. Of hundreds of thousands of distinct CDR3 sequences listed, 15% to 20% are singletons. The material sequenced was blood. These receptors were taken from a woman aged 25 to 39 with Graves' hyperthyroidism.

This clonotype was detected ten times or more. This chain's CDR3 is CASRSTGTSRQETQYF. CDR3 bases: TGTGCCAGCAGATCTACCGGGACTAGCAGACAAGAGACCCAGTACTTC. This sequence joins TRBV28 and TRBJ2-5; 9 nucleotides line up with TRBD2. Germline CDR1 and CDR2: MDHEN and SYDVKM. J lost 2 bases, V lost 6 bases, and 10 bases had no gene match. CDR3 length: 16 residues. The whole variable domain, remainder taken from reference TRBV28 and TRBJ2-5, is DVKVTQSSRYLVKRTGEKVFLECVQDMDHENMFWYRQDPGLGLRLIYFSYDVKMKEKGDIPEGYSVSREKKERFSLILESASTNQTSMYLCASRSTGTSRQETQYFGPGTRLLVL.

This clonotype was detected ten times or more. This chain uses TRBV7-2 with TRBJ2-5; 7 bases line up with TRBD2. CDR3 length equals 18 residues. The V segment lost 0 bases and the J segment 1 base; nucleotides outside the gene matches: 11. CDR1 and CDR2 (germline): SGHTA, FQGNSA. CDR3 coding DNA: TGTGCCAGCAGCTTAGCGTCCGTGGCTAGCGGCACCCAAGAGACCCAGTACTTC. Translated: CASSLASVASGTQETQYF. Combining the CDR3 with reference TRBV7-2 and TRBJ2-5 gives the whole variable domain GAGVSQSPSNKVTEKGKDVELRCDPISGHTALYWYRQSLGQGLEFLIYFQGNSAPDKSGLPSDRFSAERTGGSVSTLTIQRTQQEDSAVYLCASSLASVASGTQETQYFGPGTRLLVL.

This clonotype occurred a few times. This sequence joins TRBV2 and TRBJ2-5, with TRBD1 matching over 7 bases. V lost 2 bases, J lost 7 bases, and 10 bases stayed unmatched. The CDR3 contains 15 residues. Germline lookup yields CDR1 SNHLY and CDR2 FYNNEI. The CDR3 region is CASSESQGQSGTQYF. For the CDR3, the DNA is TGTGCCAGCAGTGAATCACAGGGACAGTCTGGGACCCAGTACTTC.

At least ten counts were recorded for this clonotype. This rearrangement joins TRBV2 to TRBJ1-5; D gene ambiguous. Germline V gene sequence: CDR1 SNHLY, CDR2 FYNNEI. V gave up 9 bases and J gave up 2 bases, with 14 bases separating them. The CDR3 contains 14 residues. CDR3 DNA sequence: TGTGCCAGTCGGACTTCTTGGGGCAATCAGCCCCAGCATTTT. Protein sequence: CASRTSWGNQPQHF.

The chain recombines TRBV20-1 with TRBJ2-1; the D gene is possibly TRBD2 (5 bases). V lost 1 base to trimming and J lost 4 bases, with 14 bases between them. Looked up from germline, CDR1 is DFQATT and CDR2 is SNEGSKA (reference sequence). The CDR3 length is 15 residues. CDR3 nucleotide sequence: TGCAGTGCTAGAGCGTGGGAGAGGAGATACAATGAGCAGTTCTTC. Translated: CSARAWERRYNEQFF.

V gene TRBV7-9 combines with J gene TRBJ1-2; tentatively, D is TRBD1 (6 bases). The V gene lost 5 bases and the J gene lost 4 bases, with 14 bases spanning the gap. The CDR3 is 14 residues long. The V gene's germline CDR1 is SEHNR and CDR2 FQNEAQ (reference sequence). The DNA for the CDR3 is TGTGCCAGCAGCCGTACAGGGAGGGGCTATGGCTACACCTTC. Translating gives CASSRTGRGYGYTF.

This clonotype was seen many times. The chain has TRBV7-9 and TRBJ2-7; D ambiguous. This CDR3 has 15 residues. V was shortened by 1 base and J by 0 bases, with 10 bases between the two germline ends. Germline assignment: CDR1 SEHNR and CDR2 FQNEAQ (reference sequence). The DNA of the CDR3 is TGTGCCAGCAGCTTAGTTAGCACGGTCTCCTACGAGCAGTACTTC. It codes for CASSLVSTVSYEQYF.

This sequence joins TRBV24-1 and TRBJ2-1; weak D call: TRBD1 (5 bases). The CDR3 is 12 amino acids. Germline V lookup: CDR1 KGHDR, CDR2 SFDVKD. V lost 6 bases and J lost 4, with 6 bases in between. The CDR3 here is CATSQGYNEQFF. CDR3 nucleotides: TGTGCCACCAGTCAGGGATACAATGAGCAGTTCTTC.

This clonotype was counted many times. The chain joins TRBV3-1 to TRBJ1-1; no definite D call. CDR3 length equals 14 residues. Trimming removed 1 base at V and 0 bases at J, with 6 bases between. Germline CDR1 reads LGHDT; CDR2 reads YNNKEL (reference sequence). DNA for the CDR3: TGTGCCAGCAGCCAAGGAGGGCTGAACACTGAAGCTTTCTTT. Encoded protein: CASSQGGLNTEAFF. Full variable domain (missing parts from reference TRBV3-1 and TRBJ1-1): DTAVSQTPKYLVTQMGNDKSIKCEQNLGHDTMYWYKQDSKKFLKIMFSYNNKELIINETVPNRFSPKSPDKAHLNLHINSLELGDSAVYFCASSQGGLNTEAFFGQGTRLTVV.

CDR3 nucleotide sequence: TGTGCCAGCAGCCCCCGGTTAGGTGTCGGGCAGTACTTC. This encodes CASSPRLGVGQYF. The chain carries TRBV7-8 and TRBJ2-7; D gene unclear. V was shortened by 5 bases and J by 9 bases, with 17 bases between the two germline ends. The CDR3 spans 13 residues. Germline values: CDR1 SGHVS, CDR2 FQNEAQ.

J is TRBJ1-6 and V is TRBV7-9, with 7 nucleotides matching TRBD1. V shed 1 base and J 4 bases; nucleotides not matched to a gene: 7. Germline V lookup: CDR1 SEHNR, CDR2 FQNEAQ (reference sequence). CDR3 length: 17 amino acids. The chain's CDR3 is CASSLDTGTVYNSPLHF. For the CDR3, the DNA is TGTGCCAGCAGCTTAGACACCGGGACAGTGTATAATTCACCCCTCCACTTT.

Only a few counts were recorded for this clonotype. The gene calls are TRBV11-2 and TRBJ2-7; tentative D call: TRBD1 (7 bases). Trimming took off 6 bases at V and 0 bases at J, with 15 bases between the two ends. The CDR3 is 15 residues long. Germline V gene lookup returns CDR1 SGHAT and CDR2 FQNNGV. The CDR3 sequence is CASRDYRDSSYEQYF. For the CDR3, the DNA is TGTGCCAGCAGGGACTATAGGGACAGCTCCTACGAGCAGTACTTC.

The rearrangement joins TRBV27 to TRBJ1-1; a weak D match, TRBD1 (5 bases). The CDR3 length is 14 residues. CDR1 MNHEY and CDR2 SMNVEV come from the germline V gene (reference sequence). V shed 5 bases and J shed 3 bases, with 13 bases lying between them. CDR3 residues: CASSARGAHTEAFF. For the CDR3, the DNA is TGTGCCAGCAGTGCCCGAGGGGCTCACACTGAAGCTTTCTTT.

This clonotype was seen many times. J is TRBJ2-3 and V is TRBV7-2; TRBD2 matches at 8 bases. Germline values: CDR1 SGHTA, CDR2 FQGNSA. V dropped 4 bases and J dropped 1; count of bases not matched to a gene: 4. The CDR3 has 15 residues. This CDR3 reads CASSSTSVGTDTQYF. The DNA for the CDR3 is TGTGCCAGCAGCTCGACTAGCGTTGGCACAGATACGCAGTATTTT.

This clonotype was recorded only once. The chain is built from TRBV7-7 and TRBJ2-3; the D gene is possibly TRBD2 (6 bases). This CDR3 region has 15 residues. Per germline, CDR1 SSHAT and CDR2 FNYEAQ (reference sequence). CDR3 in amino acids: CTRLEGVREPDTQYF. The CDR3 region has the DNA TGTACTAGGCTGGAAGGGGTTCGGGAGCCAGATACGCAGTATTTT.

This chain uses TRBV15 with TRBJ2-1; the match to TRBD2 covers 7 bases. The CDR3 consists of 15 residues. Germline lookup yields CDR1 LNHNV and CDR2 YYDKDF (reference sequence). V was clipped by 2 bases and J by 8 bases; unmatched bases: 9. The CDR3 reads CATSRRRAGIDEQFF. CDR3 DNA sequence: TGTGCCACCAGCAGACGGCGAGCGGGAATCGATGAGCAGTTCTTC.

The CDR3 DNA reads TGTGCCAGCAGCGTAGGCGGGAGGGCCTCAGATACGCAGTATTTT. Its translation: CASSVGGRASDTQYF. The gene calls are TRBV9 and TRBJ2-3; TRBD2 agrees at 9 bases. This CDR3 region has 15 residues. CDR1 and CDR2 from the germline V gene are SGDLS and YYNGEE. V dropped 0 bases and J dropped 4; count of bases not matched to a gene: 3.

At least ten counts were recorded for this clonotype. The rearrangement links TRBV18 to TRBJ2-1; D is unclear. V gave up 6 bases and J gave up 4 bases, with 10 bases separating them. Per the germline V gene, CDR1 is KGHSH and CDR2 is LQKENI. CDR3 length: 13 amino acids. CDR3 DNA: TGTGCCAGCTCCCCTATGGTTTACAATGAGCAGTTCTTC. Its translation is CASSPMVYNEQFF.

This clonotype was recorded a few times. In DNA form, the CDR3 reads TGCAGTGCTAGCACCGGGACAGGCACAGATACGCAGTATTTT. Encoded protein: CSASTGTGTDTQYF. This chain joins TRBV20-1 and TRBJ2-3, with 7 bases identical to TRBD1. The CDR3 runs to 14 residues. The ends lost 3 bases at V and 1 base at J; junction bases unmatched: 4. CDR1 is DFQATT, CDR2 SNEGSKA, per germline (reference sequence).

This clonotype was picked up many times. The J gene is TRBJ2-7, the V gene TRBV12-3 or TRBV12-4; perhaps TRBD2 as D (5 bases). V was cut by 1 base and J by 6 bases, with 13 bases left in between. The CDR3 is 14 amino acids. As DNA, the CDR3 is TGTGCCAGCAGTTTAGGCGGAAAGGCGGGCGAGCAGTACTTC. Its protein is CASSLGGKAGEQYF.